A selection of T cell receptor beta chains follows, all from one sample in a study of CD8 T cells in ankylosing spondylitis. TCRdb reprocessed the 5' RACE reads via MiXCR and lists one record per CDR3 protein. In the table there are some 300,000 distinct CDR3 sequences, about a fifth of which are singletons. The sample was blood, either unsorted or a sorted T cell fraction (not recorded which). These receptors came from a female donor with ankylosing spondylitis or in good health (not recorded which). CDR3s include the opening cysteine and the closing phenylalanine or tryptophan. Fields, in order: J gene, V gene, D gene, CDR3 protein. D genes are given only for firm matches.

TRBJ2-7,TRBV28,NA,CASSFGVGALSSYEQYF
TRBJ2-5,TRBV20-1,TRBD2,CSARTSSGRGKETQYF
TRBJ2-5,TRBV29-1,NA,CSVGLGPQGETQYF
TRBJ1-1,TRBV11-2,NA,CASSPRRRGGTEAFF
TRBJ2-7,TRBV12-3/TRBV12-4,NA,CASSFQGYEQYF
TRBJ2-3,TRBV10-3,TRBD2,CAISEPSGRTDTQYF
TRBJ2-2,TRBV10-3,NA,CAITWTLTGELFF
TRBJ1-1,TRBV29-1,NA,CSGGRMNTEAFF
TRBJ1-1,TRBV6-5,NA,CASSFSRVNTEAFF
TRBJ2-3,TRBV20-1,TRBD2,CSARDVALAGVGDTQYF
TRBJ2-3,TRBV7-2,TRBD2,CASRRDGRAADTQYF
TRBJ2-3,TRBV6-1,TRBD2,CASSTSSGSPDTQYF
TRBJ2-5,TRBV7-8,NA,CASSLRSEKTQYF
TRBJ2-5,TRBV29-1,NA,CSAAGAEETQYF
TRBJ1-1,TRBV12-3/TRBV12-4,TRBD1,CASGVTGGSDEAFF
TRBJ1-1,TRBV4-3,NA,CASSPGPLIPEAFF
TRBJ2-7,TRBV15,NA,CATSLGGGTGQYEQYF
TRBJ2-1,TRBV7-2,NA,CASSLQERQFF
TRBJ1-2,TRBV24-1,TRBD1,CATSGTGTGGWNGYTF
TRBJ2-7,TRBV29-1,NA,CSVWTGSYEQYF
TRBJ2-6,TRBV11-2,TRBD2,CASSLVTSGVSGANVLTF
TRBJ1-2,TRBV29-1,NA,CSVEGDDYGYTF
TRBJ2-1,TRBV5-6,TRBD2,CASSLAGTRVHNEQFF
TRBJ2-3,TRBV28,NA,CASSFTGQDTQYF
TRBJ2-7,TRBV2,NA,CASRVDSYEQYF
TRBJ2-3,TRBV29-1,NA,CSVDRGDTQYF
TRBJ2-1,TRBV3-1,NA,CASSQEEVRQQFF
TRBJ2-3,TRBV2,NA,CASSDGGAEDTQYF
TRBJ2-3,TRBV10-3,TRBD2,CAISTGLASTDTQYF
TRBJ2-1,TRBV30,NA,CAWSQAGSSYNEQFF
TRBJ2-5,TRBV5-1,NA,CASSLEGARGNMETQYF
TRBJ2-1,TRBV9,NA,CASSPGHLYNEQFF
TRBJ2-6,TRBV6-5,NA,CASSNPRLISGANVLTF
TRBJ2-1,TRBV25-1,NA,CATSQVFENRFF
TRBJ2-1,TRBV29-1,NA,CSALPRSYNEQFF
TRBJ1-1,TRBV12-5,TRBD1,CASGLPTGVTEAFF
TRBJ2-2,TRBV7-2,NA,CASSITVTGELFF
TRBJ1-5,TRBV2,NA,CASQGFLDQPQHF
TRBJ2-3,TRBV3-1,NA,CASSMYGSHTDTQYF
TRBJ2-7,TRBV6-6,NA,CASSLVISGVQQYF
TRBJ2-3,TRBV9,TRBD1,CASSVVPGGNRDTQYF
TRBJ2-5,TRBV12-5,TRBD1,CASGPGQGGETQYF
TRBJ1-2,TRBV29-1,NA,CSVEKGESYGYTF
TRBJ2-7,TRBV10-2,NA,CASSWRGNSYEQYF
TRBJ1-1,TRBV6-2/TRBV6-3,NA,CASSYPLLQRMNTEAFF
TRBJ2-1,TRBV5-4,NA,CASSLDWNEQFF
TRBJ2-7,TRBV5-1,NA,CASRPAGSYEQYF
TRBJ2-1,TRBV20-1,TRBD2,CSAYSGTSGNNEQFF
TRBJ2-7,TRBV6-5,NA,CASSYGPAHNHEQYF
TRBJ2-5,TRBV18,NA,CASSSGQTEETQYF
TRBJ2-7,TRBV3-1,TRBD1,CASSPGTVDEQYF
TRBJ2-7,TRBV12-3/TRBV12-4,TRBD2,CASSLAGGIYEQYF
TRBJ2-5,TRBV9,TRBD2,CASSVGAGGPKETQYF